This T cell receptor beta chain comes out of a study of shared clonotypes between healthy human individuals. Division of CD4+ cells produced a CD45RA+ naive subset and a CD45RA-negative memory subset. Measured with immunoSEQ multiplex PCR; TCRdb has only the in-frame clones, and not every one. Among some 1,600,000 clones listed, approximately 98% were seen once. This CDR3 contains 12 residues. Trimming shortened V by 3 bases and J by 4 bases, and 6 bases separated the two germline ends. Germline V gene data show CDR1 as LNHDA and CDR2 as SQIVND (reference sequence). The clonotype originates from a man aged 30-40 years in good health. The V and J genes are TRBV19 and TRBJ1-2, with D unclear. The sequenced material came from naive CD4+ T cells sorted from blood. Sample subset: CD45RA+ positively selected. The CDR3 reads CASSIPPYGYTF. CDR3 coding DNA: TGTGCCAGTAGTATCCCTCCCTATGGCTACACCTTC.